This is a list of T cell receptor beta chains from one sample in a study of early T cells in non-severe SARS-CoV-2 infection. TCRdb called the 5' RACE reads again in MiXCR, with one record for every CDR3 protein. The data hold about 77,000 distinct CDR3 sequences, with approximately 15% observed a single time. Sequencing used whole blood. The receptors originated from an adult who was a healthcare worker with PCR-confirmed SARS-CoV-2 infection or an uninfected control (not recorded which). Each CDR3 is given with its conserved first and last residue. The D gene is left open where the match is weak. Not all rows give a size; the values are once, few, many and, for expanded clones, a class.

clone size	V gene	D gene	J gene	CDR3 DNA	CDR3 protein
few	TRBV29-1	NA	TRBJ2-6	TGCAGCGTTCGAATTTATGGGGCCAACGTCCTGACTTTC	CSVRIYGANVLTF
NA	TRBV6-5	NA	TRBJ2-7	TGTGCCAGCAGTCATACCGGGTTAAGCTCCTACGAGCAGTACTTC	CASSHTGLSSYEQYF
many	TRBV2	NA	TRBJ1-5	TGTGCCAGCAGTGACGAAGAGTACCAGCCCCAGCATTTT	CASSDEEYQPQHF
NA	TRBV7-9	NA	TRBJ1-5	TGTGCCAGCAGCTTAGAAGGGGGGGGCAATCAGCCCCAGCATTTT	CASSLEGGGNQPQHF
few	TRBV15	TRBD2	TRBJ2-1	TGTGCCACCAGCACCACCCGGGACTATCGTGTCAATGAGCAGTTCTTC	CATSTTRDYRVNEQFF
NA	TRBV12-3/TRBV12-4	NA	TRBJ2-7	TGTGCCAGCAGTCTCAGGAGCTCCTACGAGCAGTACTTC	CASSLRSSYEQYF
few	TRBV7-9	NA	TRBJ1-2	TGTGCCAGCAGCTTATGGCAGAGCTATGGCTACACCTTC	CASSLWQSYGYTF
few	TRBV19	TRBD1	TRBJ1-5	TGTGCCAGTAGTAAAGACAGGGACTACCAGCCCCAGCATTTT	CASSKDRDYQPQHF
NA	TRBV12-3/TRBV12-4	NA	TRBJ1-3	TGTGCCAGCAGTTTAAGGTCTCAGGGCTCTGGAAACACCATATATTTT	CASSLRSQGSGNTIYF
NA	TRBV9	NA	TRBJ1-1	TGTGCCAGCAGCCCCAGCGTTGGATCGGCGGCAAACACTGAAGCTTTCTTT	CASSPSVGSAANTEAFF
few	TRBV9	NA	TRBJ2-3	TGTGCCAGCAGCGTAGCTTCCGGACGCACAGATACGCAGTATTTT	CASSVASGRTDTQYF
NA	TRBV2	NA	TRBJ2-2	TGTGCCAGCACCACTCTTGACTCTACCGGGGAGCTGTTTTTT	CASTTLDSTGELFF
NA	TRBV3-1	NA	TRBJ1-2	TGTGCCAGCAGCCAATCGGTATCCCGCCCATACTATGGCTACACCTTC	CASSQSVSRPYYGYTF
NA	TRBV29-1	NA	TRBJ2-3	TGCAGCGTTCTTGGGAGCACAGATACGCAGTATTTT	CSVLGSTDTQYF
many	TRBV7-3	TRBD2	TRBJ2-1	TGTGCCAGCAGCTTAGACCGAGCGGGGGGGCGGAATGAGCAGTTCTTC	CASSLDRAGGRNEQFF
few	TRBV3-1	NA	TRBJ2-2	TGTGCCAGCAGCCAAGTAAGGGGGTCCGGGGAGCTGTTTTTT	CASSQVRGSGELFF
NA	TRBV28	TRBD2	TRBJ2-3	TGTGCCAGCAGTTTATTCCCTAGCGGGGGGACCACAGATACGCAGTATTTT	CASSLFPSGGTTDTQYF
many	TRBV5-1	NA	TRBJ1-1	TGCGCCAGCAGCTTGCCTACAGAAAACACTGAAGCTTTCTTT	CASSLPTENTEAFF